This is a list of T cell receptor beta chains from one sample in a study of shared clonotypes between healthy human individuals. The repertoire was sequenced with immunoSEQ multiplex PCR; TCRdb's copy has only in-frame clones and lacks some. The repertoire consists of approximately 1.9 million clones, with about 94% occurring once and the leading ten covering around 1.7%. Sequencing used naive CD8+ T cells from PBMCs. All receptors derive from a man aged 18 to 35 in good health. Some clones in this sample may be carry-over from other donors' samples. The CDR3 runs from the conserved cysteine through the conserved F or W.

CDR3	length	V
CASSHPRSSGTGELFF	16	TRBV7-9
CASSHRSEAFF	11	TRBV14
CASRGGENTEAFF	13	TRBV2
CASDWGEAPYNEQFF	15	TRBV5-6
CASSDRYSYEQYF	13	TRBV2
CAISRSGTGSYNEQFF	16	TRBV10-3
CASSAGRGLSYNEQFF	16	TRBV7-6
CASSGGGSGGEQYF	14	TRBV9
CASSFNNEQFF	11	TRBV7-9
CASSWQTGTPAPDTQYF	17	TRBV5-1
CASSPLGTERTDTQYF	16	TRBV19
CASRGDGPSGEQYF	14	TRBV5-6